This T cell receptor (beta chain) originates from a study of T cell responses to AZD1222 COVID-19 vaccine. Assay: immunoSEQ multiplex PCR; the TCRdb copy retains only in-frame clones and omits some. Here the sample spans roughly 150,000 clones, 85% to 95% being singletons. Germline lookup yields CDR1 ENHRY and CDR2 SYGVKD. J gave up 0 bases and V 6 bases, and 4 bases lay outside the gene matches. The CDR3 sequence is 14 residues long. The study, taken as a whole, reports: Donors, mostly white British, included more females; clonal diversity was possibly underestimated. Unmutated regions of variants are reportedly targeted by nearly half of spike-specific TCRs.

With regard to this clone: Its antigen is as yet unknown.

The chain uses TRBV10-3 and TRBJ1-1; 7 bases fit TRBD1. The TCR was taken from an adult in good health. This specimen was peripheral blood, taken on day 0 of AZD1222 vaccination. CDR3 residues: CAIRTGPMNTEAFF. DNA of the CDR3: TGTGCCATCAGGACAGGGCCAATGAACACTGAAGCTTTCTTT.